This T cell receptor beta chain is drawn from a study of T cell responses to AZD1222 COVID-19 vaccine. At the level of the study: Analyses pooled second doses at about 4 or about 12 weeks.

The CDR3 contains 15 residues. Germline V CDR1 and CDR2: SGDLS, YYNGEE. V lost 0 bases, J lost 6 bases, and 12 bases lay in between. This table comes from immunoSEQ multiplex PCR, and its TCRdb copy is limited to in-frame clones, with some not included. The sample yields about 160,000 clones, 70% to 90% seen once. The material sequenced was peripheral blood, taken on day 0 of AZD1222 vaccination. The TCR originated in an adult in good health. The chain is built from TRBV9 and TRBJ1-4; perhaps TRBD1 as D (5 bases). The CDR3 loop is CASSVAGDPHEKLFF. Here the CDR3 DNA reads TGTGCCAGCAGCGTAGCTGGGGACCCTCATGAAAAACTGTTTTTT.